The sequence of this TCR beta chain was determined in a study of T cells after yellow fever vaccination. Study information: For low cell numbers, libraries were made with SMART-Seq v4 Ultra Low Input. Findings and limits, study-wide: Within FACS-sorted repertoires, abundant clonotypes contaminating from the bulk population could be present.

The CDR3 totals 11 residues. From germline, CDR1 is MDHEN and CDR2 SYDVKM. Comment on this clonotype: A much larger clone sits a single nucleotide away, making a read error possible.

TCRdb re-called the 5' RACE reads through MiXCR, storing one row per CDR3 protein. The profile shows about 96,000 distinct CDR3 sequences, about 8.4% of them singletons. This receptor was taken from a man younger than 35 who received the YFV17D yellow fever vaccine. This chain joins TRBV28 and TRBJ2-2; D is unresolved. Material: CD8+ T cells not binding an NS4B(214-222) dextramer, sorted from PBMCs, obtained roughly 15 days after the first yellow fever vaccination. The CDR3 region is CTSSFPGELFF. The CDR3 region has the DNA TGTACCAGCAGTTTTCCCGGGGAGCTGTTTTTT.